The subject of this entry is one TCR beta chain. Antigen: not known. Patients with Susac syndrome met diagnostic criteria defined recently for definite or probable disease. These data come from a study of CD8 T cells in Susac syndrome. About the study: Sequencing included Susac syndrome patients, 5 or 6 of them with active disease and eight in remission.

Random hexamers were used to reverse transcribe the RNA input (0.5 to 1 ug). MiXCR was run by TCRdb on the immunoSEQ multiplex PCR reads, yielding one entry per CDR3 protein. The sample carries 180,000 or so distinct CDR3 sequences, just under 95% recorded once. The ends were cut back, 3 bases at V and 6 bases at J, with 17 bases in the middle. Germline V gene sequence: CDR1 SGHDT, CDR2 YYEEEE. The CDR3 loop spans 15 amino acids. General study findings and limits: Clonal expansion was not observed in the Susac syndrome CD4+ T cell repertoires.

The chain couples TRBV5-6 to TRBJ2-3; a possible D gene is TRBD1 (5 bases). The sequenced sample was CD4+ T cells from PBMCs. The clonotype comes from a human donor with Susac syndrome. For the CDR3, the DNA is TGTGCCAGCAGCTCCGGACGAAGGGGCAGGGATACGCAGTATTTT. This gives the protein CASSSGRRGRDTQYF.